These T cell receptor beta chains were read from a single sample in a study of cytomegalovirus exposure and HLA in healthy donors. The table came from immunoSEQ multiplex PCR; TCRdb's copy has only in-frame clones and leaves some out. The sample holds tens of thousands of clones, roughly 94% seen once. The material sequenced was PBMCs. These receptors were collected from a man younger than 35 in good health and CMV-seropositive. CDR3s include the opening cysteine and the closing phenylalanine or tryptophan. Each record gives: D gene, J gene, clone size, V gene, CDR3 DNA, CDR3 protein. The D gene is left open where the match is weak. Expanded clones are given a class, and other clones once, few, many or no size at all.

>NA|TRBJ2-1|once|TRBV7-6
TGTGCCAGCAGCTTAAGCACCCCCTCTGACAATGAGCAGTTCTTC
CASSLSTPSDNEQFF
>NA|TRBJ1-4|NA|TRBV28
TGTGCCAGCAGTTGGGGGACATTCAATGAAAAACTGTTTTTT
CASSWGTFNEKLFF
>NA|TRBJ1-6|NA|TRBV27
TGTGCCAGCACCCCCAGCGGCCGGGCCTATAATTCACCCCTCCACTTT
CASTPSGRAYNSPLHF
>NA|TRBJ2-7|NA|TRBV11-2
TGTGCCAGCAGCTTAGGCACAGAGTACGAGCAGTACTTC
CASSLGTEYEQYF
>TRBD1|TRBJ2-3|NA|TRBV14
TGTGCCAGCAGCCAACAGGCGCCGAGGGGGCCCACAGATACGCAGTATTTT
CASSQQAPRGPTDTQYF
>TRBD2|TRBJ2-5|NA|TRBV9
TGTGCCAGCAGCGCCGCAGGGGGAGGACTAGCGGTCCAAGAGACCCAGTACTTC
CASSAAGGGLAVQETQYF
>NA|TRBJ2-1|NA|TRBV6-5
TGTGCCAGCAGCCGAGACTACTCCTACAATGAGCAGTTCTTC
CASSRDYSYNEQFF
>TRBD2|TRBJ2-7|NA|TRBV11-2
TGTGCCAGCGTAGGAGTAGCGGGTGTGGGAGAGCAGTACTTC
CASVGVAGVGEQYF
>NA|TRBJ1-3|NA|TRBV6-1
TGTGCCAGCACTTCAGGGTACGGAAACACCATATATTTT
CASTSGYGNTIYF
>NA|TRBJ1-3|NA|TRBV4-1
TGCGCCAGCAGCCAAGACAGGGGCTCTGGAAACACCATATATTTT
CASSQDRGSGNTIYF
>NA|TRBJ2-6|NA|TRBV9
TGTGCCAGCAGCTTCCTCGGAGGCTCTGGGGCCAACGTCCTGACTTTC
CASSFLGGSGANVLTF
>TRBD2|TRBJ2-1|NA|TRBV7-2
TGTGCCAGCAGCCTGGGCGGGGAGGGCTACAATGAGCAGTTCTTC
CASSLGGEGYNEQFF
>TRBD1|TRBJ2-1|NA|TRBV9
TGTGCCAGCAGCGCTACGACAGGGGGCAAGTACGATGAGCAGTTCTTC
CASSATTGGKYDEQFF